The 3 T cell receptor beta chains listed next were all sequenced from one sample in a study of blood T cell repertoires in COVID-19. Measured with immunoSEQ multiplex PCR; TCRdb has only the in-frame clones, and not every one. Of approximately 200,000 clones detected, 85% appear once; the ten largest clones hold about 19%. What was sequenced was PBMCs or T cells enriched from blood (not recorded which). The receptors come from a man aged 40-55 years who had recovered from COVID-19.

The chain joins TRBV19 to TRBJ2-3; 9 nucleotides align to TRBD2. Germline V gene data show CDR1 as LNHDA and CDR2 as SQIVND (reference sequence). The CDR3 loop spans 17 amino acids. J gave up 4 bases and V 3 bases, and 11 bases lay outside the gene matches. As DNA, the CDR3 is TGTGCCAGTAGTATCAGGGCTAGCGGGAAAGGCCCAGATACGCAGTATTTT. It encodes CASSIRASGKGPDTQYF.

This clone was seen a single time. This rearrangement joins TRBV5-5 to TRBJ2-3, with 9 bases matching TRBD1. This CDR3 spans 16 amino acids. With 6 bases clipped from V and 4 bases from J, the junction kept 12 bases outside the gene matches. Germline loops: CDR1 SGHKS, CDR2 YYEKEE (reference sequence). In DNA, the CDR3 is TGTGCCAGCAAACCACCGGGACAGGGAAGGCCAGATACGCAGTATTTT. Amino acids: CASKPPGQGRPDTQYF.

The chain employs TRBV6-6 and TRBJ2-1; 8 bases match TRBD1. The ends lost 6 bases at V and 1 base at J; junction bases unmatched: 11. The CDR3 runs 17 residues. Germline V gene lookup returns CDR1 MNHNY and CDR2 SVGAGI (reference sequence). The CDR3 here is CASSRPRTGKSYNEQFF. CDR3 DNA sequence: TGTGCCAGCAGCCGACCTAGGACAGGGAAATCCTACAATGAGCAGTTCTTC.